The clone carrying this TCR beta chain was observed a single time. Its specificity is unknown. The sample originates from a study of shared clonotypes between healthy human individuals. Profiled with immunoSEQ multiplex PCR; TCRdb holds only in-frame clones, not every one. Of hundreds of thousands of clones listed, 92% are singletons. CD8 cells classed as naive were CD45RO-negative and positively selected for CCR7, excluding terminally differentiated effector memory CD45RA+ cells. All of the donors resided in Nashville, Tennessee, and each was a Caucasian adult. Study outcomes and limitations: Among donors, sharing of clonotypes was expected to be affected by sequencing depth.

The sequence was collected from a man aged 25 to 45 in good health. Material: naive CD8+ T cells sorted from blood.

The CDR3 reads CASSESLGSGKNTGELFF. CDR3 in DNA: TGTGCCAGCAGTGAAAGTTTAGGTAGCGGAAAGAACACCGGGGAGCTGTTTTTT. V is TRBV6-1 and J is TRBJ2-2; tentatively, D is TRBD2 (6 bases). Germline lookup yields CDR1 MNHNS and CDR2 SASEGT. The CDR3 contains 18 residues. V was trimmed by 2 bases and J by 1 base, leaving 17 bases between them.